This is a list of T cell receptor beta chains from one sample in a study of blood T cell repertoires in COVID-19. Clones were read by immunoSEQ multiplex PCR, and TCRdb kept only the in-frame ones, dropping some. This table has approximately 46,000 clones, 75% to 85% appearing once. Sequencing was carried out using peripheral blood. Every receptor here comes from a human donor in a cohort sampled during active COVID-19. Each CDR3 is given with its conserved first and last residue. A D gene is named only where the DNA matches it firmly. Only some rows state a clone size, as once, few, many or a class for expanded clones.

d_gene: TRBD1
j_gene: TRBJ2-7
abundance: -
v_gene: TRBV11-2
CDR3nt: TGTGCCAGCAGCTTCCGACAGGGATACTACGAGCAGTACTTC
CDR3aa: CASSFRQGYYEQYF

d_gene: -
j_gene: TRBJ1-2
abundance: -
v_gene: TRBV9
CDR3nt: TGTGCCAGCAGCGTTTCTAGACAGGCCTATGGCTACACCTTC
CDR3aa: CASSVSRQAYGYTF

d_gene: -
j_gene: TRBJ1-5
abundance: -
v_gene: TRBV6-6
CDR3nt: TGTGCCAGCAGTTCGGGAGGGCAGCCCCAGCATTTT
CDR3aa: CASSSGGQPQHF

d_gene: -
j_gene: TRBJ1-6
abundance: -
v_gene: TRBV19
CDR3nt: TGTGCCAGTAGTCCTTGGACAGCCTCACCCCTCCACTTT
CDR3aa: CASSPWTASPLHF

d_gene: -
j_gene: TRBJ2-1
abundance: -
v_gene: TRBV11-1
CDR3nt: TGTGCCAGCAGCTTAGAGCGCCAGGGGAATGAGCAGTTCTTC
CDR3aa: CASSLERQGNEQFF

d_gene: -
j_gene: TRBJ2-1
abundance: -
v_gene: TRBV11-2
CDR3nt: TGTGCCAGCAGTTCGACACTAGACTCGGTCAATGAGCAGTTCTTC
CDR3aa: CASSSTLDSVNEQFF

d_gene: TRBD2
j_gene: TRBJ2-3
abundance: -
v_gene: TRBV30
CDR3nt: TGTGCCTGGCAGCGGGAGAATACAGATACGCAGTATTTT
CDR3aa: CAWQRENTDTQYF

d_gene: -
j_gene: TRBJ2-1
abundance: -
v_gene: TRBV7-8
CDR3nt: TGTGCCAGCAGCCATATCCGGGACTTCAATGAGCAGTTCTTC
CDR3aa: CASSHIRDFNEQFF

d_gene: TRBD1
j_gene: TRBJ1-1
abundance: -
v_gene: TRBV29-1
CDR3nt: TGCAGCGTAAACAGGGGGACTGAAGCTTTCTTT
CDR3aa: CSVNRGTEAFF

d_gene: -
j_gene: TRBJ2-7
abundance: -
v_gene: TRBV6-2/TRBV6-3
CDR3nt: TGTGCCAGCAGTTATTATAGCTACGAGCAGTACTTC
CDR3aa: CASSYYSYEQYF

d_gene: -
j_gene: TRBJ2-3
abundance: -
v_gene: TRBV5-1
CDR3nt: TGCGCCAGCAGCTTCCAGGGCCGGGAGACAGATACGCAGTATTTT
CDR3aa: CASSFQGRETDTQYF

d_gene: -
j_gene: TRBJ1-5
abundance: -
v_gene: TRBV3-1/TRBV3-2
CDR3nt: TGTGCCAGCAGCATCTGGCTTCCCATTTGGCATCATCAGCCCCAGCATTTT
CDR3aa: CASSIWLPIWHHQPQHF

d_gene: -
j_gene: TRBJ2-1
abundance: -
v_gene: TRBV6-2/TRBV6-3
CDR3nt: TGTGCCAGCAGTCGAACTCAACGGGACATGGGTGAGCAGTTCTTC
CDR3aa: CASSRTQRDMGEQFF

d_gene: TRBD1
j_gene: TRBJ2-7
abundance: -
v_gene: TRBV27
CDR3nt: TGTGCCAGCAGTAAATCCGGGACAGGGGGCTACGAGCAGTACTTC
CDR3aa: CASSKSGTGGYEQYF

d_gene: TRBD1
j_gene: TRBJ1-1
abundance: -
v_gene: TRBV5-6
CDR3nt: TGTGCCAGCAGCCCGGGACAGGGGAGATACACTGAAGCTTTCTTT
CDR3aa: CASSPGQGRYTEAFF

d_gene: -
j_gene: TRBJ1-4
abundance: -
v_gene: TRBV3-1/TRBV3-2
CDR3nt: TGTGCCAGCAGCCACGGGGGGGTGGATGAAAAACTGTTTTTT
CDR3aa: CASSHGGVDEKLFF

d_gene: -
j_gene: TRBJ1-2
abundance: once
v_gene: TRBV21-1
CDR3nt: TGTGCCAGCAGCAAAAGCCTCGGGACAGGAAACTATGGCTACACCTTC
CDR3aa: CASSKSLGTGNYGYTF

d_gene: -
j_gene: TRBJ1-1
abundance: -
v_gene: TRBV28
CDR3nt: TGTGCCAGCAGTTTCCTCCAGGGAATCACTGAAGCTTTCTTT
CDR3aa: CASSFLQGITEAFF

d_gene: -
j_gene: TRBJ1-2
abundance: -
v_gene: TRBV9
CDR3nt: TGTGCCAGCAGCACCTCATACGGGGATTATGGCTACACCTTC
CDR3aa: CASSTSYGDYGYTF

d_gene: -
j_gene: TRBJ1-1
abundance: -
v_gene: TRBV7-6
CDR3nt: TGTGCCAGCAGCTTAGGCCCGACAGGAAACACTGAAGCTTTCTTT
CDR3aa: CASSLGPTGNTEAFF

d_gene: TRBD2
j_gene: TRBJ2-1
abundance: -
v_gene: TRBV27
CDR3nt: TGTGCCAGCAGTTTATCCAGCGGGAGGGCCTATGAGCAGTTCTTC
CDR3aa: CASSLSSGRAYEQFF

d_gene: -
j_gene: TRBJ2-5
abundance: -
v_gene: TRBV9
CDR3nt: TGTGCCAGCAGCCCCCGGGTAACCCAAGAGACCCAGTACTTC
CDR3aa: CASSPRVTQETQYF

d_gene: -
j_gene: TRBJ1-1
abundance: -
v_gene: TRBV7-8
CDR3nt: TGTGCCAGCAGCACCCCCGTGGGGGGGAGTGAAGCTTTCTTT
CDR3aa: CASSTPVGGSEAFF

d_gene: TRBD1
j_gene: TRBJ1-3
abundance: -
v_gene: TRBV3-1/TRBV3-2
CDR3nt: TGTGCCAGCAGCCAAGGGGGGGCAGGGGGCTCTGGAAACACCATATATTTT
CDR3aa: CASSQGGAGGSGNTIYF

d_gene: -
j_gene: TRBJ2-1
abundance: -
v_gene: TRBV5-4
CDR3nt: TGTGCCAGCAGCTTGGTCCTGAATGAGCAGTTCTTC
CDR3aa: CASSLVLNEQFF

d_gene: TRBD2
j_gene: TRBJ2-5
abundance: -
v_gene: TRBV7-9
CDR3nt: TGTGCCAGCAGCTCGGGGGGGCCACAGGAGACCCAGTACTTC
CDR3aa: CASSSGGPQETQYF

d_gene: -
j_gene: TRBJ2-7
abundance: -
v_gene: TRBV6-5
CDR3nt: TGTGCCAGCAGCCCCCGGGGATACGAGCAGTACTTC
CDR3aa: CASSPRGYEQYF

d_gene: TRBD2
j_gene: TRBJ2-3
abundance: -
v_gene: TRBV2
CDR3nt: TGTGCCAGCGGGGGACTAGCGGAAAAGAAAGGAGATACGCAGTATTTT
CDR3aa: CASGGLAEKKGDTQYF

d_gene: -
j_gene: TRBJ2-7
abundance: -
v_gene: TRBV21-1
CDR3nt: TGTGCCAGCAGCACCCCGGACAGCCGCCTCGGAGAGCAGTACTTC
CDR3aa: CASSTPDSRLGEQYF